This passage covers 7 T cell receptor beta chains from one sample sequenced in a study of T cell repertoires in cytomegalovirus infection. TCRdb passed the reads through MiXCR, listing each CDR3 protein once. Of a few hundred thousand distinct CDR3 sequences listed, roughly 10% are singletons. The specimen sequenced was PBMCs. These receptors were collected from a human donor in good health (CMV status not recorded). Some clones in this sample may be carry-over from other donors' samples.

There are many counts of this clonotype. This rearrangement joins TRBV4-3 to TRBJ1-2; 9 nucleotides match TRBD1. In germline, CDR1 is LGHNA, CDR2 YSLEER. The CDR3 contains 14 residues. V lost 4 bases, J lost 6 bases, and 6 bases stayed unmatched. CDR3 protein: CASSPLTGGNGYTF. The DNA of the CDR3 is TGCGCCAGCAGCCCCCTGACAGGGGGAAATGGCTACACCTTC.

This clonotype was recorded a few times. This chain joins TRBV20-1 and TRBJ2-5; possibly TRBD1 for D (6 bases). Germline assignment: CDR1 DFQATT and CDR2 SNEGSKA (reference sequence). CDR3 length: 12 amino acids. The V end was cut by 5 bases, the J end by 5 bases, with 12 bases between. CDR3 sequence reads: CSAQQGVETQYF. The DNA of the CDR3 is TGCAGTGCTCAACAGGGTGTCGAGACCCAGTACTTC.

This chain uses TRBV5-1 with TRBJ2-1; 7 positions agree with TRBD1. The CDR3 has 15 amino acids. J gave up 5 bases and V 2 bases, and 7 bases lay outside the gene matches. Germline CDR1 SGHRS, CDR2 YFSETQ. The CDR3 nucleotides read TGCGCCAGCAGCTTCACCGGGGACAGAGACAATGAGCAGTTCTTC. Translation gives CASSFTGDRDNEQFF. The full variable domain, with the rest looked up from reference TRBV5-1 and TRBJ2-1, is KAGVTQTPRYLIKTRGQQVTLSCSPISGHRSVSWYQQTPGQGLQFLFEYFSETQRNKGNFPGRFSGRQFSNSRSEMNVSTLELGDSALYLCASSFTGDRDNEQFFGPGTRLTVL.

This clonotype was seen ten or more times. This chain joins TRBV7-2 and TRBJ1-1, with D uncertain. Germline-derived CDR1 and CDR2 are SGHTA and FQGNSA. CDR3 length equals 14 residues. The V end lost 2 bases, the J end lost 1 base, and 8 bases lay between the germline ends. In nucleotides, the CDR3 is TGTGCCAGCAGCTTAACTAACTGGAACACTGAAGCTTTCTTT. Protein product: CASSLTNWNTEAFF.

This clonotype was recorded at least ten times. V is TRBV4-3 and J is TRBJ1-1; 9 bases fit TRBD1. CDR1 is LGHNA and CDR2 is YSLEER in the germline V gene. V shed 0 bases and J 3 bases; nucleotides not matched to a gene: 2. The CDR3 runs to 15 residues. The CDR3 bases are TGCGCCAGCAGCCAAGACGACAGGGGGTACACTGAAGCTTTCTTT. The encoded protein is CASSQDDRGYTEAFF.

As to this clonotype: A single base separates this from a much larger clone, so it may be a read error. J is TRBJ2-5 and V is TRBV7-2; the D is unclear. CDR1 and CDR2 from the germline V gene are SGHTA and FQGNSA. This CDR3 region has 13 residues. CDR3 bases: TGTGTCAGCAGCCCGGGTGGGTCGAAGACCCAGTACTTC. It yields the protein CVSSPGGSKTQYF.

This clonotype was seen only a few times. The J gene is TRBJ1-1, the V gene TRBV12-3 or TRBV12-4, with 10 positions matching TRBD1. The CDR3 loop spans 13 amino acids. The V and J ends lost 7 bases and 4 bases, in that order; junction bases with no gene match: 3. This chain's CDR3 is CASKRTGGTEAFF. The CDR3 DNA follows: TGTGCCAGCAAGAGGACAGGGGGCACTGAAGCTTTCTTT.